This T cell receptor beta chain was sequenced in a study of T-cell memory formation after mild COVID-19 (dated by TCRdb to the early 2020s). General notes on the study: TCR sequence clusters from the two donors were largely donor specific. Two young, previously healthy adult volunteers made up the cohort, one male and one female. In a couple of donors, T-cell clones that expanded and contracted after mild COVID-19 were tracked by sequencing TCRalpha and TCRbeta repertoires over time. Overall study results and their limits: Clones contracting from day 15 to 85 had balanced CD4/CD8 phenotypes, while a second wave expanding from day 15 to 37 was biased towards CD4+. The study covered only two mild cases, and larger cohorts including severe cases with pre-infection samples were considered necessary. Whether the second-wave clones peaking on day 37 were SARS-CoV-2 specific was not confirmed. The detection of some responding clones in pre-infection memory suggests that pre-existing cross-reactive memory T cells joined the SARS-CoV-2 response. Contracting CD4+ clones were located mainly in the CM and EM memory subsets, whereas CD8+ clones were found to be enriched in EMRA.

The instrument given in TCRdb is Illumina NovaSeq 6000. Using 5'RACE with constant-segment primers, TCRalpha and TCRbeta cDNA libraries were constructed, with sample barcodes and unique molecular identifiers added in the process. RNA was extracted from every sample with Trizol reagent. The libraries were amplified in two PCR steps, and the second step added a second sample barcode and Illumina TruSeq adapters. Sequencing of libraries was performed on an Illumina NovaSeq with 2 x 150 bp paired-end reads. In the source study's methods: Demultiplexing of reads and collapsing into UMI-guided consensus sequences were performed with migec v1.2.7. Using mixcr v2.1.11, UMI consensuses were aligned to TRA and TRB V and J templates and then assembled into clonotypes. Expanded or contracted clonotypes were those called significant by both edgeR and NoisET, with noise models trained on biological replicates. For edgeR calls, the thresholds were a false discovery rate-adjusted p below 0.01 and a log2 fold-change of 1. As an exploratory analysis of dynamics, max-normalized trajectories of the 1000 most abundant clonotypes were examined with PCA combined with hierarchical clustering. The CD4 or CD8 phenotype of responding clones was assigned using the separately sequenced CD4+ and CD8+ repertoires. TCRdb's own reprocessing of the public reads used fastp at Q25 and MiXCR and kept productive beta chains. Records with the same CDR3 protein are collapsed into one entry carrying the most frequent genes and DNA. TCRdb's processing, not the authors', yielded these V and J calls. This sample gives about 410,000 distinct CDR3 sequences in total; roughly a quarter of them show up just once. The top ten constitute around 13% of the sample.

Relative to germline, V is missing 3 bases and J is missing 4 bases, with 9 bases of the junction outside any gene match. Inclusive of the bounding cysteine and phenylalanine, the CDR3 is 17 residues long. The sequence is cut down to CDR3 DNA, 51 bases in frame from base 1. Regarding this clonotype: Its antigen target is currently unknown. The record has no base qualities; no much larger clone is one base away.

PBMCs were isolated by Ficoll-Paque density gradient centrifugation. The sequence joins TRBV12-3 or TRBV12-4 to TRBJ1-5; TRBD1 aligns with 10 central bases. Sequencing was carried out using PBMCs or a T cell subset sorted from them (not recorded which). This TCR derives from an adult woman who had mild COVID-19 (a few samples of this study predate the infection). The sample titles of this study are shuffled in the database, so cell type and time point are left out; the donor was told from shared clones. CDR3 protein: CASSLGVGQGGNQPQHF. The DNA reads TGTGCCAGCAGTTTGGGTGTCGGACAGGGGGGGAATCAGCCCCAGCATTTT.